Presented here are 12 T cell receptor beta chains from one specimen sequenced in a study of T cells in Graves' hyperthyroidism and ophthalmopathy. What was amplified from RNA transcripts were TCR beta CDR3 regions. When the TCR CDR3 underwent first-round RT-PCR, the HTBI primer set was used. TCRdb analysed the multiplex PCR reads with MiXCR anew, one entry per CDR3 protein. The data contain about 580,000 distinct CDR3 sequences, around 46% of them seen just once; the ten biggest clones take up 7.5% to 8.5%. The sequencing sample was made of peripheral blood or thyroid tissue (not recorded which). The receptors were gathered from a woman under 30 with Graves' hyperthyroidism.

The chain combines TRBV7-2 with TRBJ2-3; D may be TRBD1 or TRBD2 (7 bases each). Germline-derived CDR1 and CDR2 are SGHTA and FQGNSA. This CDR3 has 14 amino acids. Trimming pared 3 bases from V and 13 bases from J, leaving 20 bases between. CDR3 loop: CASSLGGGNAVEYF. CDR3 DNA sequence: TGTGCCAGCAGCTTGGGAGGGGGCAACGCAGTTGAGTATTTT.

Note on this clonotype: One end of the junction is discordant with germline, which a read error may explain. The gene calls are TRBV7-7 and TRBJ2-1; the D is unclear. Germline V CDR1 and CDR2: SSHAT, FNYEAQ (reference sequence). The CDR3 covers 14 residues. The CDR3 loop is CASSLSGSYNEQFF. In DNA form, the CDR3 reads TGTGCTAGCAGCTTATCCGGGTCCTACAATGAGCAGTTCTTC.

With regard to this clonotype: One end of the junction is discordant with germline, which a read error may explain. This chain joins TRBV7-6 and TRBJ2-5; D ambiguous. CDR3 length equals 12 residues. CDR1 is SGHVS, CDR2 FNYEAQ, per germline. CDR3: CASSPKYGTQQF. The CDR3 DNA is TGTGCCAGCAGCCCAAAGTACGGCACCCAGCAGTTC.

This clonotype was observed many times. The chain carries TRBV2 and TRBJ1-1, with TRBD1 as a possible D gene (5 bases). The CDR3 contains 15 residues. Germline CDR1 reads SNHLY; CDR2 reads FYNNEI. Trimming shortened V by 5 bases and J by 0 bases, and 13 bases separated the two germline ends. The DNA of the CDR3 is TGTGCCAGCAGTCAAGACAGACTCATGAACACTGAAGCTTTCTTT. It codes for CASSQDRLMNTEAFF.

This chain joins TRBV12-3 or TRBV12-4 and TRBJ1-4; 10 bases map to TRBD1. This CDR3 has 19 residues. V gave up 5 bases and J gave up 0 bases; unmatched junction bases: 12. The CDR3: CASSPGGTGDYATNEKLFF. CDR3 coding DNA: TGTGCCAGCAGTCCGGGGGGGACAGGGGATTATGCAACTAATGAAAAACTGTTTTTT.

The chain links TRBV5-6 to TRBJ2-7; the match to TRBD2 covers 8 bases. V shed 6 bases, J shed 3 bases, and the junction held 11 bases outside the gene matches. The germline gives CDR1 SGHDT, CDR2 YYEEEE. This CDR3 contains 15 residues. CDR3 protein: CASNQDPAGDYEQYF. CDR3 DNA sequence: TGTGCCAGCAACCAAGATCCAGCGGGAGACTACGAGCAGTACTTC.

As for this clonotype: Its ends do not fully match the called genes, so a read error is possible. The chain carries TRBV18 and TRBJ1-1; D ambiguous. This CDR3 has 13 amino acids. Germline V gene lookup returns CDR1 KGHSH and CDR2 LQKENI. This chain's CDR3 is CASSSSMNIEAFF. CDR3 nucleotides: TGTGCCAGCTCGTCCAGTATGAACATTGAAGCTTTCTTT.

This clonotype was observed once. The rearrangement joins TRBV29-1 to TRBJ1-5, with 10 bases that match TRBD1. Per the germline V gene, CDR1 is SQVTM and CDR2 is ANQGSEA. J lost 5 bases, V lost 8 bases, and 6 bases had no gene match. The CDR3 spans 13 residues. CDR3 DNA: TGCAGCCCCGGGACAGGGGAGCATCAGCCCCAGCATTTT. Translating it yields CSPGTGEHQPQHF. The full variable domain, rest sourced from reference TRBV29-1 and TRBJ1-5, is SAVISQKPSRDICQRGTSLTIQCQVDSQVTMMFWYRQQPGQSLTLIATANQGSEATYESGFVIDKFPISRPNLTFSTLTVSNMSPEDSSIYLCSPGTGEHQPQHFGDGTRLSIL.

The chain links TRBV24-1 to TRBJ1-5; possibly TRBD1 for D (5 bases). Germline values: CDR1 KGHDR, CDR2 SFDVKD. The CDR3 consists of 15 residues. V lost 3 bases and J 0 bases, leaving 8 bases between the germline ends. The CDR3 nucleotides are TGTGCCACCAGTGATCCAGGGCCTAGCAATCAGCCCCAGCATTTT. This sequence encodes CATSDPGPSNQPQHF.

With regard to this clonotype: One base away lies a much larger clone, so this may be a sequencing read error. The chain combines TRBV29-1 with TRBJ1-3, with 9 bases identical to TRBD1. From germline, CDR1 is SQVTM and CDR2 ANQGSEA. This CDR3 region has 14 residues. V dropped 8 bases and J dropped 0; count of bases not matched to a gene: 5. CDR3 protein: CSTLDRGSGNTIYF. The CDR3 nucleotides read TGCAGCACTTTGGACAGGGGCTCTGGAAACACCATATATTTT. Variable domain in full (rest from reference TRBV29-1 and TRBJ1-3): SAVISQKPSRDICQRGTSLTIQCQVDSQVTMMFWYRQQPGQSLTLIATANQGSEATYESGFVIDKFPISRPNLTFSTLTVSNMSPEDSSIYLCSTLDRGSGNTIYFGEGSWLTVV.

This clonotype was seen many times. The chain's CDR3 is CASSPKPGQDLKLFF. CDR3 coding DNA: TGTGCCAGCAGTCCTAAACCGGGACAGGATCTAAAACTGTTTTTT. The gene calls are TRBV6-5 and TRBJ1-4, with TRBD1 matching 8 bases. V was pared by 5 bases and J by 10 bases, with 12 bases of the junction left unmatched. This CDR3 is built from 15 residues. Germline V gene data show CDR1 as MNHEY and CDR2 as SVGAGI.

This clonotype was seen at least ten times. This chain uses TRBV19 with TRBJ2-7, with D unclear. CDR3 length equals 16 residues. Germline CDR1 LNHDA, CDR2 SQIVND (reference sequence). V was clipped by 6 bases and J by 1 base, with 19 bases between them. The CDR3 here is CASRPPSGGSSYEQYF. CDR3 DNA: TGTGCCAGTAGACCACCATCTGGCGGATCGTCCTACGAGCAGTACTTC.